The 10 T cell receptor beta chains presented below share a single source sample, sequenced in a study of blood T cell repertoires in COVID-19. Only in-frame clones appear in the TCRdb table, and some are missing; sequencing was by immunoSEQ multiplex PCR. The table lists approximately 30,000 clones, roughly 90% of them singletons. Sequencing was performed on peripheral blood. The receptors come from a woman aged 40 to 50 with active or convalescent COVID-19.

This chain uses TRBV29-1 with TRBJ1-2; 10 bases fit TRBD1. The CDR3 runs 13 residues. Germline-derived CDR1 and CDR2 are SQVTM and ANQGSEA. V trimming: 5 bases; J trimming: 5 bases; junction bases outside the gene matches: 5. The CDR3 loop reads CSVMTGGRYGYTF. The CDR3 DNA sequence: TGCAGCGTTATGACAGGGGGCAGATATGGCTACACCTTC.

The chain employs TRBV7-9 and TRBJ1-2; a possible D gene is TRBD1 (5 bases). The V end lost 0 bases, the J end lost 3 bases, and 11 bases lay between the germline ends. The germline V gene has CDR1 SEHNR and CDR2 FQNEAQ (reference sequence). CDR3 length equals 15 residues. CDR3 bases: TGTGCCAGCAGCTTAGCTCAGGGTAGGGACTATGGCTACACCTTC. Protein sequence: CASSLAQGRDYGYTF.

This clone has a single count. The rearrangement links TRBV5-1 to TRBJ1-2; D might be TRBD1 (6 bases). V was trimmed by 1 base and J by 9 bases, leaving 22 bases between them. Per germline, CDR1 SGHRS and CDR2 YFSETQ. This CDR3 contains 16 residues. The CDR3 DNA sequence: TGCGCCAGCAGCTTGATGGCGTTGGGGGCCAGCGGGAGCTACACCTTC. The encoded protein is CASSLMALGASGSYTF.

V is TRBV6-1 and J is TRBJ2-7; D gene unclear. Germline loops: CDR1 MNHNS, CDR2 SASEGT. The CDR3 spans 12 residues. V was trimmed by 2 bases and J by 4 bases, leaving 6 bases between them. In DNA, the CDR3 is TGTGCCAGCAGTGAACCTAGATACGAGCAGTACTTC. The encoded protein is CASSEPRYEQYF.

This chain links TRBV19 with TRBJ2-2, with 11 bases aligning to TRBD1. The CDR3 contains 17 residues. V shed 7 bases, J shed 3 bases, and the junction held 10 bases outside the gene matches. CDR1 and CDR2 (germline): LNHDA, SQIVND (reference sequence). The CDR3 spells CASKIYGGQGDTGELFF. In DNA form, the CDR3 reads TGTGCCAGTAAGATCTACGGGGGACAGGGGGACACCGGGGAGCTGTTTTTT.

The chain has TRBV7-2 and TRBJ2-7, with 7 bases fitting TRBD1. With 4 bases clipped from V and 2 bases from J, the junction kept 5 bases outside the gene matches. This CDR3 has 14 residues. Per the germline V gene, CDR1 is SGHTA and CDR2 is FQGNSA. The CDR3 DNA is TGTGCCAGCAGCTCTTGGGACAGCCCCTACGAGCAGTACTTC. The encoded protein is CASSSWDSPYEQYF.

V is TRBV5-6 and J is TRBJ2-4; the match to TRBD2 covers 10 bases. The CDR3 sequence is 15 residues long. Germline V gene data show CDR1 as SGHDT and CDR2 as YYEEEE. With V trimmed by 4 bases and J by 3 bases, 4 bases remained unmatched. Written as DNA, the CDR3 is TGTGCCAGCAGCGCCCTAGCGGGGGACAAAAACATTCAGTACTTC. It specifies CASSALAGDKNIQYF.

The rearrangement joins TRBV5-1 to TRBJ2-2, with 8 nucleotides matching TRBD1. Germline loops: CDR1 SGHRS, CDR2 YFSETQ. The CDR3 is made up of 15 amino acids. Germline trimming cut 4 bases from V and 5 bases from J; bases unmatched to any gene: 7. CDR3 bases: TGCGCCAGCAGCAGACAGGGGACCGGGACCGGGGAGCTGTTTTTT. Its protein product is CASSRQGTGTGELFF.

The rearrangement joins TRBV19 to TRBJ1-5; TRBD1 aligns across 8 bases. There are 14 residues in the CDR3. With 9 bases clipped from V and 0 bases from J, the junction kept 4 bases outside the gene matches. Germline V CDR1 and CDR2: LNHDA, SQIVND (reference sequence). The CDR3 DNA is TGTGCCAGCAACCAGGGGGCTAGCAATCAGCCCCAGCATTTT. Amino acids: CASNQGASNQPQHF.

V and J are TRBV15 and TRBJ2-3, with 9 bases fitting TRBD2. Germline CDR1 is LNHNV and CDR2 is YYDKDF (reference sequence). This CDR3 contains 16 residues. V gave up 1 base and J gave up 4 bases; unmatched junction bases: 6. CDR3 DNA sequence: TGTGCCACCAGCAGAGGGGCTAGCGGGGTCCCAGATACGCAGTATTTT. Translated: CATSRGASGVPDTQYF.